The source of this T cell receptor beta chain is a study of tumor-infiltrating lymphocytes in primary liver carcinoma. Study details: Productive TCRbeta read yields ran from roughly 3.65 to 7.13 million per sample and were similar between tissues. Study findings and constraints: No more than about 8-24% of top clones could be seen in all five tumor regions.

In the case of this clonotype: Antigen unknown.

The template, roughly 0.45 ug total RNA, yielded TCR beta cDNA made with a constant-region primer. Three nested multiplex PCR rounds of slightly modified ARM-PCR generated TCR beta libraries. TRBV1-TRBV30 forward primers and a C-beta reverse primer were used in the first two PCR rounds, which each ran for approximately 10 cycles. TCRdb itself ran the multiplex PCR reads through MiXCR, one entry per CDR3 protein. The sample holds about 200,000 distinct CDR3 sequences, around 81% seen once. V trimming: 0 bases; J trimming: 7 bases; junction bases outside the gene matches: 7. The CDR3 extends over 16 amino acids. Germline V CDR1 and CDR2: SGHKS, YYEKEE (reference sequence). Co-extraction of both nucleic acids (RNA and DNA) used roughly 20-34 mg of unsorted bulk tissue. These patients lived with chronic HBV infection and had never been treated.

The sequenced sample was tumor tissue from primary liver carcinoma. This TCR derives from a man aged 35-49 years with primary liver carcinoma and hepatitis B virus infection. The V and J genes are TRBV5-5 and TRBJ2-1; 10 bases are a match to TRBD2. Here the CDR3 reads CASSLERISGGNEQFF. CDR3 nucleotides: TGTGCCAGCAGCTTGGAAAGGATTAGCGGGGGGAATGAGCAGTTCTTC. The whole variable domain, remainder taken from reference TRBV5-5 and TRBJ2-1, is DAGVTQSPTHLIKTRGQQVTLRCSPISGHKSVSWYQQVLGQGPQFIFQYYEKEERGRGNFPDRFSARQFPNYSSELNVNALLLGDSALYLCASSLERISGGNEQFFGPGTRLTVL.